The T cell receptor beta chain under discussion was sequenced for a study of radiation and T cells in renal cell carcinoma. The study, taken as a whole, reports: From baseline, blood top tumor clonotypes peaked at 2 weeks post-radiation. Baseline intratumoral clonotype presence is unknown without pretreatment biopsies.

Noted time point: blood 2 weeks post-SBRT. Treatment given: 15 Gy SBRT to primary tumor, nephrectomy 4 weeks later. A few counts support this clone. The target antigen is unknown. This table comes from immunoSEQ multiplex PCR, and its TCRdb copy is limited to in-frame clones, with some not included. The repertoire has 40,000 to 60,000 clones, around three quarters of them found once; the top ten carry about 30%. V lost 4 bases and J lost 3; bases outside the gene matches: 9. This CDR3 is built from 15 residues. CDR1 and CDR2 from the germline V gene are SGHNT and YYREEE (reference sequence). This chain joins TRBV5-4 and TRBJ1-1; TRBD1 aligns across 7 bases. Sequencing used blood, obtained from a patient whose treatment included radiotherapy and nephrectomy. This TCR came from a woman between 65 and 79 years old with renal cell carcinoma. CDR3 nucleotide sequence: TGTGCCAGCAGCCAAACCTCGACAGGGTACACTGAAGCTTTCTTT. It encodes CASSQTSTGYTEAFF. The full variable domain, in which reference TRBV5-4 and TRBJ1-1 provide the parts outside the CDR3, is ETGVTQSPTHLIKTRGQQVTLRCSSQSGHNTVSWYQQALGQGPQFIFQYYREEENGRGNFPPRFSGLQFPNYSSELNVNALELDDSALYLCASSQTSTGYTEAFFGQGTRLTVV.